This T cell receptor (beta chain) was sequenced in a study of blood T cell repertoires in COVID-19. The wider study: Nucleic acid was either cDNA or gDNA, and it came from T cells, B-cell-depleted T cells, or PBMCs.

Assay used: immunoSEQ multiplex PCR; TCRdb lists only in-frame clones, some missing. The sample lists 250,000 to 300,000 clones; 75% to 90% were seen once. V gave up 6 bases and J gave up 6 bases, with 15 bases separating them. The CDR3 is 13 amino acids. Germline V lookup: CDR1 MNHEY, CDR2 SVGEGT. The source of this sequence is a woman in her 40s who had recovered from COVID-19. Sequenced sample: peripheral blood. V is TRBV6-2 or TRBV6-3 and J is TRBJ2-7; possibly TRBD2 for D (6 bases). The chain's CDR3 is CASSRDSEAEQYV. CDR3 DNA sequence: TGTGCCAGCAGCCGGGACTCCGAGGCCGAGCAGTACGTC.